This T cell receptor (beta chain) was captured in a study of OX40 agonist ivuxolimab in advanced cancers. Context from the whole study: Ivuxolimab, which targeted the costimulatory receptor OX40 (CD134), was an agonistic, fully human IgG2 monoclonal antibody. Intravenous ivuxolimab was administered to patients every 2 weeks at six dose levels: 0.01, 0.1, 0.3, 1.5, 3 and 10 mg/kg. Of the approximately 50 dose-escalation patients, hepatocellular carcinoma was present in approximately 20, melanoma in around 15, renal cell carcinoma in 9 and head and neck cancer in 9. A male proportion of roughly 80% and a mean age of roughly 58 years, ranging from about 20 to 85, were recorded for the dose-escalation cohort. Patients were allowed to have had prior anti-PD-1, anti-PD-L1 or anti-CTLA-4 therapy, and around 37% of the dose-escalation patients had previously received checkpoint inhibitors. Partial responses occurred in three dose-escalation patients, of whom one had hepatocellular carcinoma and two had cutaneous melanoma. The purpose of peripheral TCRbeta sequencing was to test whether ivuxolimab changed TCR sequence diversity and led to clonal T-cell expansion. The paper describes the monotherapy dose-escalation part (N ≈ 50 patients) of the phase I trial of ivuxolimab. What the work shows at the level of the full study, not this receptor alone: Low levels of normalized T-cell clonal expansion were also seen in some nonresponding patients. At doses of 0.1 to 3.0 mg/kg, clonal expansion of both CD4+ and CD8+ T cells in blood was seen between baseline and week 6. After ivuxolimab, expanded clones were on average more numerous among CD8+ T cells than among CD4+ T cells. Antigen specificity was not determined for the clonally expanded peripheral T cells. In the 0.1-3.0 mg/kg groups, partial responders were among the patients with the lowest normalized peripheral clonal expansion, particularly in CD8+ T cells.

Genomic DNA was isolated from the sorted cells so that the TCRbeta CDR3 region could be sequenced. The immunoSEQ Assay was used for sequencing of TCRbeta CDR3 regions. TCRdb obtained this table from immuneACCESS and retained in-frame rearrangements with V and J assigned. These tables miss some clones; where compared with another copy, unresolved V genes account for less than half of the shortfall, and the remainder is unexplained. The sample data list roughly 90,000 clones, and under 95% of these were observed just once. The top ten clones comprise about 0.3% of the sample. Of note for this clone: No cognate antigen has been identified for it. Base qualities are not recorded, but no much larger clone differs from it by a single base.

The CDR3, from cysteine to phenylalanine, totals 15 residues. Just CDR3 DNA is preserved here, 45 bases in frame from base 1. A distance of 14 bases separates the germline ends of V and J, which lose 7 bases and 2 bases respectively. The germline V gene (reference sequence) supplies CDR1 LNHDA and CDR2 SQIVND. Patients with autoimmune disease history or receiving systemic immunosuppression were excluded from the trial. Peripheral blood for TCR sequencing was collected from all dose cohorts at baseline, on cycle 4 day 1, and on cycle 7 day 1. Samples came from an open-label, multicenter, first-in-human phase I dose-escalation trial of ivuxolimab. Adults with locally advanced or metastatic melanoma, renal cell, hepatocellular, or head and neck squamous cell carcinoma were enrolled in the trial. Before TCR sequencing, CD4+ T cells and CD8+ T cells from peripheral blood were sorted into separate populations.

The material was CD4+ or CD8+ T cells sorted from blood, obtained in a trial of the OX40 agonist ivuxolimab. The rearrangement combines TRBV19 with TRBJ2-2; the D gene cannot be named for sure. The clonotype was recovered from an adult with an advanced solid tumor such as melanoma, head and neck, liver or kidney cancer. The DNA is as follows: TGTGCCAGTAAAGGGTTCGGCGGAAACACCGGGGAGCTGTTTTTT. Its amino acids are CASKGFGGNTGELFF.